Listed below are T cell receptor beta chains from one sample, sequenced in a study of OX40 agonist ivuxolimab in advanced cancers. Profiling relied on immunoSEQ multiplex PCR, and the TCRdb table lists in-frame clones only, not all of them. The table includes fewer than 70,000 clones, more than 75% detected once. The sequenced sample was CD4+ or CD8+ T cells sorted from blood, obtained in a trial of the OX40 agonist ivuxolimab. All receptors derive from an adult with an advanced solid tumor such as melanoma, head and neck, liver or kidney cancer. Both conserved end residues are part of each CDR3. Fields, in order: V gene, J gene, CDR3 protein.

v_call: TRBV10-1; j_call: TRBJ2-7; cdr3_aa: CASSNRVGDEQYF
v_call: TRBV4-1; j_call: TRBJ1-2; cdr3_aa: CASSHPPRGLRHGGTF
v_call: TRBV5-5; j_call: TRBJ1-1; cdr3_aa: CASSFLRQGSTEAFF
v_call: TRBV11-3; j_call: TRBJ2-3; cdr3_aa: CASSSEGQGVTDTQYF
v_call: TRBV9; j_call: TRBJ2-1; cdr3_aa: CASSVEGTTYNEQFF
v_call: TRBV6-6; j_call: TRBJ1-5; cdr3_aa: CASSLTGTGAQPQHF
v_call: TRBV7-2; j_call: TRBJ2-7; cdr3_aa: CASSLAAGGIYEQYF
v_call: TRBV7-2; j_call: TRBJ1-4; cdr3_aa: CASSLWTGAGEKLFF
v_call: TRBV28; j_call: TRBJ1-1; cdr3_aa: CASRSGGAREAFF
v_call: TRBV7-9; j_call: TRBJ1-4; cdr3_aa: CASSLPKAVFATNEKLFF
v_call: TRBV5-6; j_call: TRBJ2-3; cdr3_aa: CASRPVGLDTDTQYF
v_call: TRBV6-1; j_call: TRBJ2-2; cdr3_aa: CASSGEGGVTNTGELFF
v_call: TRBV27; j_call: TRBJ1-1; cdr3_aa: CASSLRILTRPNTEAFF
v_call: TRBV27; j_call: TRBJ1-1; cdr3_aa: CASSSRGYTEAFF
v_call: TRBV5-5; j_call: TRBJ2-7; cdr3_aa: CASSSTSWYEQYF
v_call: TRBV4-1; j_call: TRBJ2-5; cdr3_aa: CASSQMGVQETQYF
v_call: TRBV25-1; j_call: TRBJ1-2; cdr3_aa: CASSSLRSRGYTF
v_call: TRBV11-2; j_call: TRBJ2-1; cdr3_aa: CASSYPGTRYLNEQFF
v_call: TRBV9; j_call: TRBJ2-3; cdr3_aa: CASSLSPRFQDTQYF
v_call: TRBV19; j_call: TRBJ2-7; cdr3_aa: CASSILAGGLEQYF
v_call: TRBV5-4; j_call: TRBJ2-5; cdr3_aa: CASSPGTEETQYF
v_call: TRBV9; j_call: TRBJ2-7; cdr3_aa: CASSGTDRVSGEQYF
v_call: TRBV6-5; j_call: TRBJ1-1; cdr3_aa: CAISESTGALAFF
v_call: TRBV6-1; j_call: TRBJ2-3; cdr3_aa: CASSARGASSTDTQYF
v_call: TRBV19; j_call: TRBJ2-6; cdr3_aa: CASKESSGANVLTF
v_call: TRBV5-4; j_call: TRBJ1-4; cdr3_aa: CASSLAGAGGKEKLFF
v_call: TRBV28; j_call: TRBJ2-3; cdr3_aa: CASSLGRRQDTQYF
v_call: TRBV7-2; j_call: TRBJ1-3; cdr3_aa: CASSLNLGDTIYF
v_call: TRBV19; j_call: TRBJ1-5; cdr3_aa: CASSIAGGFGNQPQHF
v_call: TRBV2; j_call: TRBJ2-1; cdr3_aa: CASLLGLDPDNEQFF
v_call: TRBV29-1; j_call: TRBJ1-1; cdr3_aa: CSARGQVNTEAFF
v_call: TRBV7-2; j_call: TRBJ1-2; cdr3_aa: CASSHRQTYGYTF
v_call: TRBV7-8; j_call: TRBJ2-2; cdr3_aa: CASSIDRGSGELFF